The T cell receptor beta chain under discussion was sequenced for a study of blood T cell repertoires in COVID-19. The method was immunoSEQ multiplex PCR; TCRdb's version includes in-frame clones alone and lacks a portion of them. The sample gives over 300,000 clones, around 90% of which show up once; approximately 5.4% is in the top ten. This clone has a single count. The CDR3 spans 16 residues. The germline V gene has CDR1 SNHLY and CDR2 FYNNEI. The V end lost 3 bases, the J end lost 0 bases, and 11 bases lay between the germline ends. The J gene is TRBJ2-2, the V gene TRBV2; D ambiguous. The sequenced sample consisted of PBMCs or T cells enriched from blood (not recorded which). This receptor was taken from a woman between 25 and 40 years old who had recovered from COVID-19. The CDR3 bases are TGTGCCAGCAGTGAGGGCAGGCTTACGAACACCGGGGAGCTGTTTTTT. Its protein is CASSEGRLTNTGELFF.